The 20 T cell receptor beta chains below all came from one sample that was sequenced in a study of PD-1 blockade in classical Hodgkin lymphoma. Only in-frame clones appear in the TCRdb table, and some are missing; sequencing was by immunoSEQ multiplex PCR. Here the sample spans just over 14,000 clones, around 93% being singletons. Time point in this sample: newly diagnosed, previously untreated cHL patient sample. It was by magnetic negative selection that CD8+ T cells were isolated from thawed PBMCs. The sequenced sample consisted of CD8+ T cells from blood. These receptors were taken from a human donor with classical Hodgkin lymphoma.

The chain recombines TRBV6-6 with TRBJ2-1, with unresolved D. Deletions cut 5 bases from V and 7 bases from J, with 9 bases between. Per germline, CDR1 MNHNY and CDR2 SVGAGI (reference sequence). This CDR3 is 12 amino acids long. As DNA, the CDR3 is TGTGCCAGCAGTCCCGGGTCGAATGAGCAGTTCTTC. As protein: CASSPGSNEQFF.

A single count supports this clone. The chain recombines TRBV6-1 with TRBJ2-1, with D perhaps matching TRBD1 (5 bases). V was cut by 1 base and J by 0 bases, with 7 bases left in between. The CDR3 sequence is 15 residues long. Looked up from germline, CDR1 is MNHNS and CDR2 is SASEGT. The CDR3 spells CASSEGGSSYNEQFF. The CDR3 region has the DNA TGTGCCAGCAGTGAAGGGGGCAGCTCCTACAATGAGCAGTTCTTC.

This chain joins TRBV28 and TRBJ2-3; 10 nucleotides line up with TRBD2. Germline lookup yields CDR1 MDHEN and CDR2 SYDVKM. V was clipped by 5 bases and J by 3 bases; unmatched bases: 5. The CDR3 has 15 amino acids. CDR3 bases: TGTGCCAGCAGTGCCCGGACTAGCGGAACAGATACGCAGTATTTT. Amino acids: CASSARTSGTDTQYF.

The rearrangement links TRBV11-3 to TRBJ2-3; D remains ambiguous. The CDR3 consists of 14 residues. From germline, CDR1 is SGHNT and CDR2 YENEEA. Trimming took 0 bases from V and 1 from J, leaving 5 bases between them. CDR3 coding DNA: TGTGCCAGCAGCTTAGAGCACCGCACAGATACGCAGTATTTT. This sequence encodes CASSLEHRTDTQYF.

The rearrangement uses TRBV19 and TRBJ2-7; tentative D call: TRBD2 (5 bases). Germline CDR1 and CDR2: LNHDA and SQIVND (reference sequence). The V end was cut by 6 bases, the J end by 3 bases, with 12 bases between. This CDR3 contains 13 residues. The CDR3 here is CASRPKEGYEQYF. CDR3 sequence (DNA): TGTGCCAGTAGGCCCAAAGAGGGCTACGAGCAGTACTTC.

J is TRBJ2-3 and V is TRBV7-9; D could derive from TRBD1 or TRBD2 (5 bases each). This CDR3 has 13 residues. The V end lost 11 bases, the J end lost 3 bases, and 15 bases lay between the germline ends. The germline CDR1 and CDR2 sequences are SEHNR and FQNEAQ (reference sequence). The CDR3 is CALRGTETDTQYF. CDR3 in DNA: TGTGCCCTGAGAGGGACGGAGACAGATACGCAGTATTTT.

The CDR3 sequence is CASSLDGNQETQYF. The CDR3 bases are TGTGCCAGCAGCTTAGACGGGAACCAAGAGACCCAGTACTTC. The J gene is TRBJ2-5, the V gene TRBV7-3; weak D call: TRBD2 (5 bases). V lost 2 bases and J 0 bases, leaving 7 bases between the germline ends. The CDR3 has 14 residues. Germline V gives CDR1 SGHTA, CDR2 FQGTGA.

This sequence joins TRBV5-6 and TRBJ1-3; D is undetermined. Germline loops: CDR1 SGHDT, CDR2 YYEEEE. CDR3 length equals 11 residues. With 7 bases removed from V and 2 bases from J, the gap between germline ends came to 4 bases. The CDR3 sequence: CASGTGNTIYF. DNA for the CDR3: TGTGCCAGCGGCACTGGAAACACCATATATTTT.

The DNA for the CDR3 is TGTGCCAGCAGCCACGGACTAGCGGGAGTTCTCGACGAGCAGTACTTC. Translating it yields CASSHGLAGVLDEQYF. This chain joins TRBV28 and TRBJ2-7, with 13 bases identical to TRBD2. The germline CDR1 and CDR2 sequences are MDHEN and SYDVKM. The trim removed 6 bases at V and 5 bases at J, leaving 10 bases unmatched. CDR3 length: 16 amino acids. Using reference TRBV28 and TRBJ2-7 for the parts outside the CDR3, the full variable domain is DVKVTQSSRYLVKRTGEKVFLECVQDMDHENMFWYRQDPGLGLRLIYFSYDVKMKEKGDIPEGYSVSREKKERFSLILESASTNQTSMYLCASSHGLAGVLDEQYFGPGTRLTVT.

This chain uses TRBV19 with TRBJ2-7, with TRBD2 identical over 10 bases. Germline assignment: CDR1 LNHDA and CDR2 SQIVND (reference sequence). The CDR3 has 16 residues. The ends lost 6 bases at V and 6 bases at J; junction bases unmatched: 14. The CDR3 loop reads CASRGIASGSYPEQYF. CDR3 in DNA: TGTGCCAGTAGGGGGATAGCTAGCGGGAGTTATCCCGAGCAGTACTTC.

The rearrangement uses TRBV13 and TRBJ2-3; 13 nucleotides align to TRBD2. The V gene end was trimmed by 5 bases and the J gene end by 3 bases; junction bases not matched to a gene: 11. CDR1 is PRHDT, CDR2 FYEKMQ, per germline (reference sequence). This CDR3 has 18 amino acids. CDR3 DNA sequence: TGTGCCAGCAGCCGATGGACTAGCGGGAGCCCCGGTACAGATACGCAGTATTTT. Its protein product is CASSRWTSGSPGTDTQYF.

V is TRBV29-1 and J is TRBJ2-2, with a weak D call TRBD2 (5 bases). The CDR3 has 15 residues. Germline V gene data show CDR1 as SQVTM and CDR2 as ANQGSEA. Trimming took 0 bases from V and 2 from J, leaving 10 bases between them. The CDR3 DNA reads as TGCAGCGTTGAAGATCGGGAAGGAAACACCGGGGAGCTGTTTTTT. Amino acid sequence: CSVEDREGNTGELFF.

The rearrangement uses TRBV5-4 and TRBJ2-7; 9 bases match TRBD2. Germline trimming cut 1 base from V and 2 bases from J; bases unmatched to any gene: 4. Germline CDR1 and CDR2: SGHNT and YYREEE (reference sequence). The CDR3 contains 15 residues. Here the CDR3 reads CASSLYSGRTYEQYF. CDR3 in DNA: TGTGCCAGCAGCTTGTACAGCGGGAGGACCTACGAGCAGTACTTC.

The chain carries TRBV29-1 and TRBJ1-3; 12 positions match TRBD1. The trim removed 6 bases at V and 3 bases at J, leaving 12 bases unmatched. The germline V gene encodes CDR1 SQVTM and CDR2 ANQGSEA. The CDR3 extends over 17 amino acids. CDR3 amino acids: CSVVPGQGAVGGNTIYF. DNA for the CDR3: TGCAGCGTCGTCCCGGGACAGGGGGCTGTCGGTGGAAACACCATATATTTT.

This sequence joins TRBV25-1 and TRBJ2-1, with a tentative D call TRBD1 (5 bases). The germline V gene encodes CDR1 MGHDK and CDR2 SYGVNS. The CDR3 extends over 17 amino acids. V lost 2 bases to trimming and J lost 7 bases, with 21 bases between them. This CDR3 is CASSERFGQTERNEQFF. The DNA of the CDR3 is TGTGCCAGCAGTGAAAGATTCGGACAAACGGAGAGGAATGAGCAGTTCTTC.

This chain links TRBV13 with TRBJ2-1; D may be TRBD1 or TRBD2 (6 bases each). The CDR3 covers 16 residues. Germline V lookup: CDR1 PRHDT, CDR2 FYEKMQ (reference sequence). Trimming shortened V by 5 bases and J by 6 bases, and 20 bases separated the two germline ends. DNA of the CDR3: TGTGCCAGCAGCCACGTAGGCACCGGGGGCCGCAATGAGCAGTTCTTC. As protein: CASSHVGTGGRNEQFF. The full variable domain, completed using reference TRBV13 and TRBJ2-1, is AAGVIQSPRHLIKEKRETATLKCYPIPRHDTVYWYQQGPGQDPQFLISFYEKMQSDKGSIPDRFSAQQFSDYHSELNMSSLELGDSALYFCASSHVGTGGRNEQFFGPGTRLTVL.

This sequence joins TRBV6-5 and TRBJ2-7; D is unclear. Trimming pared 5 bases from V and 7 bases from J, leaving 9 bases between. Germline V CDR1 and CDR2: MNHEY, SVGAGI. The CDR3 loop spans 11 amino acids. The CDR3 sequence: CASSRLVEQYF. The DNA of the CDR3 is TGTGCCAGCAGTCGACTGGTAGAGCAGTACTTC.

The chain carries TRBV15 and TRBJ2-7; 8 bases align to TRBD2. V was clipped by 0 bases and J by 4 bases; unmatched bases: 5. The germline V gene has CDR1 LNHNV and CDR2 YYDKDF (reference sequence). CDR3 length: 15 amino acids. This CDR3 is CATSRDKREWYEQYF. CDR3 sequence (DNA): TGTGCCACCAGCAGAGATAAGCGGGAGTGGTACGAGCAGTACTTC. The full variable domain, in which reference TRBV15 and TRBJ2-7 provide the parts outside the CDR3, is DAMVIQNPRYQVTQFGKPVTLSCSQTLNHNVMYWYQQKSSQAPKLLFHYYDKDFNNEADTPDNFQSRRPNTSFCFLDIRSPGLGDTAMYLCATSRDKREWYEQYFGPGTRLTVT.

This clone has more than one count but fewer than ten. The chain couples TRBV27 to TRBJ1-2; TRBD1 matches 7 bases. Trimming at V came to 5 bases and at J to 5 bases, leaving 11 bases not matched to a gene. From germline, CDR1 is MNHEY and CDR2 SMNVEV (reference sequence). This CDR3 is 15 amino acids long. CDR3 protein: CASSPYPGQRYGYTF. The CDR3 DNA reads TGTGCCAGCAGTCCTTACCCGGGACAGAGATATGGCTACACCTTC.

The J gene is TRBJ2-5, the V gene TRBV11-2; the D is unclear. The length of the CDR3 is 14 residues. V shed 1 base and J shed 5 bases, with 11 bases lying between them. The germline V gene has CDR1 SGHAT and CDR2 FQNNGV. This CDR3 is CASSLVLVGETQYF. DNA of the CDR3: TGTGCCAGCAGCTTAGTGCTCGTCGGGGAGACCCAGTACTTC.